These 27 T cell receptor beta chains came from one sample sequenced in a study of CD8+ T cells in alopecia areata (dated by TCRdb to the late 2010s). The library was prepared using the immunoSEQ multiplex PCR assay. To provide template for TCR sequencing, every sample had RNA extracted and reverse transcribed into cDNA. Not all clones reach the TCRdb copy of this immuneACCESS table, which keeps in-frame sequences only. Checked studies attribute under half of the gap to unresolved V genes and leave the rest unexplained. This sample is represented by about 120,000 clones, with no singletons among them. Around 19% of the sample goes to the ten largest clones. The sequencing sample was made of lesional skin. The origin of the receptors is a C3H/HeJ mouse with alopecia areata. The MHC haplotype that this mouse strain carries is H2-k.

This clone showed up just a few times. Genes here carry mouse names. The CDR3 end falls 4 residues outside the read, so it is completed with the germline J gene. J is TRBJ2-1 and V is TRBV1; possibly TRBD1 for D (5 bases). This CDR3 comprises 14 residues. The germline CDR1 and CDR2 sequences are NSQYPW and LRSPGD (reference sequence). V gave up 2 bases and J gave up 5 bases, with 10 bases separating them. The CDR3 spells CTCSAQGIDAEQFF. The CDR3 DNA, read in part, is TGCACCTGCAGTGCACAGGGAATTGATGCT.

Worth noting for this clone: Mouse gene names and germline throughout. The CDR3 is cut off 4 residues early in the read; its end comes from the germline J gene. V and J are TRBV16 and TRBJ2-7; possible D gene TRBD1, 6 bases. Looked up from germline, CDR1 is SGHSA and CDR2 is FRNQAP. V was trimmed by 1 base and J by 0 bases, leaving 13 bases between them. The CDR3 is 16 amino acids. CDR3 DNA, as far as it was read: TGTGCAAGCAGCTTAGTCGCGGGACATAGCTCCTAT. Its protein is CASSLVAGHSSY. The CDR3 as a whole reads CASSLVAGHSSYEQYF.

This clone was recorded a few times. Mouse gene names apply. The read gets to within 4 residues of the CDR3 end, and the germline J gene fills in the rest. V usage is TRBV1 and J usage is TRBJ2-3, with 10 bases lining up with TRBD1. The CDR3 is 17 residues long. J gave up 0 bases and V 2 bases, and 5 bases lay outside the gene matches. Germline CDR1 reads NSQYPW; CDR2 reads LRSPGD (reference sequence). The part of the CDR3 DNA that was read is TGCACCTGCAGTGCATTTGGACAGGGGGTCAGTGCAGAA. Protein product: CTCSAFGQGVSAE. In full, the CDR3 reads CTCSAFGQGVSAETLYF.

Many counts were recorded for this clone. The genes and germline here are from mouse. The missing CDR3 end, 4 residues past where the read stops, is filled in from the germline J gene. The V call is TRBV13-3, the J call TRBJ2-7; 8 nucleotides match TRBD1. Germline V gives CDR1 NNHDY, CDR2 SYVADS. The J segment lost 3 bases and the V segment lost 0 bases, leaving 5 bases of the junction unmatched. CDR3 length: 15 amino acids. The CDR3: CASSDGLDRVYEQYF. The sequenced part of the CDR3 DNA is TGTGCCAGCAGTGATGGTCTGGACAGGGTCTAT.

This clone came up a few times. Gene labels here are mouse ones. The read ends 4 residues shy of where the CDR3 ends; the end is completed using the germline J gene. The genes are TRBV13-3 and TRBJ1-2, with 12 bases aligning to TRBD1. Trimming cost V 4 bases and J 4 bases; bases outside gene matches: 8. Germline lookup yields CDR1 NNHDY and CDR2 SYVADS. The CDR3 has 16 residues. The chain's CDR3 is CASSPGTGGGGSDYTF. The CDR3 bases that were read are TGTGCCAGCAGTCCCGGGACAGGGGGCGGGGGCTCC.

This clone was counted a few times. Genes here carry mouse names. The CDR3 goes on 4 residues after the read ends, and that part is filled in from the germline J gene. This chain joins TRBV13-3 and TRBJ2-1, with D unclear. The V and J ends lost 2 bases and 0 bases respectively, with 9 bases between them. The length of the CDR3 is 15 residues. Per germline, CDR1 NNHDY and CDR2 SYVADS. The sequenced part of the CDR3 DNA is TGTGCCAGCAGTGAATCAGAGAATAACTATGCT. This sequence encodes CASSESENNYA. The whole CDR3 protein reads CASSESENNYAEQFF.

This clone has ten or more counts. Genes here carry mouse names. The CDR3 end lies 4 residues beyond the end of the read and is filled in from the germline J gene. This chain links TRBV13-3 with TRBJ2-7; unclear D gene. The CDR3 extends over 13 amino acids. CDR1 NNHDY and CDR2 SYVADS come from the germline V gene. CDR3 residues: CASSEGLRDEQYF. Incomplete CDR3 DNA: TGTGCCAGCAGTGAAGGTTTGAGGGAT.

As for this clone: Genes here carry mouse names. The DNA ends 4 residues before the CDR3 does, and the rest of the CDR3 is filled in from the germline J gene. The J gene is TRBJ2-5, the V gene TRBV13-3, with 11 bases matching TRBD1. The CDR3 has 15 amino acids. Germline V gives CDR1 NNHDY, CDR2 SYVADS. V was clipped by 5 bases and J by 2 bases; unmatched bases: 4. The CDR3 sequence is CASRGQGEFQDTQYF. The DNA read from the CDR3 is TGTGCCAGCAGGGGACAGGGGGAGTTCCAAGAC.

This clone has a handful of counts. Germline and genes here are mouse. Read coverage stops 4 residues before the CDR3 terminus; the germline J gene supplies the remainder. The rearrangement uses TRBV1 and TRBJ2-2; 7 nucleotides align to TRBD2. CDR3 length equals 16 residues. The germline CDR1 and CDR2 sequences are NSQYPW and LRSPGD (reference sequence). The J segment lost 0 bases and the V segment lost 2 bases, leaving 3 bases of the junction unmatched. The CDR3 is CTCSAHWGANTGQLYF. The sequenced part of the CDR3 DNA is TGCACCTGCAGTGCACACTGGGGTGCAAACACCGGG.

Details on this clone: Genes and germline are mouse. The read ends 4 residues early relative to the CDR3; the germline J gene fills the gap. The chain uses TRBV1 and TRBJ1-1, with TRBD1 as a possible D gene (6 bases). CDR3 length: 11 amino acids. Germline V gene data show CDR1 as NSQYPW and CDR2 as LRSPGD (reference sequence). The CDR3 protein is CTCSTRGEVFF. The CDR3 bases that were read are TGCACCTGCAGCACCAGGGGA.

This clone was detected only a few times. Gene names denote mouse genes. The CDR3 DNA, read in part, is TGTGCCAGCAAAAACCGGGACAGGGGCAACGAA. It encodes CASKNRDRGNE. The whole CDR3 is CASKNRDRGNERLFF. J is TRBJ1-4 and V is TRBV13-3, with 10 bases aligning to TRBD1. Read coverage stops 4 residues before the CDR3 terminus; the germline J gene supplies the remainder. J was trimmed by 4 bases and V by 6 bases; bases with no gene match: 6. Germline CDR1 and CDR2: NNHDY and SYVADS. The CDR3 consists of 15 residues.

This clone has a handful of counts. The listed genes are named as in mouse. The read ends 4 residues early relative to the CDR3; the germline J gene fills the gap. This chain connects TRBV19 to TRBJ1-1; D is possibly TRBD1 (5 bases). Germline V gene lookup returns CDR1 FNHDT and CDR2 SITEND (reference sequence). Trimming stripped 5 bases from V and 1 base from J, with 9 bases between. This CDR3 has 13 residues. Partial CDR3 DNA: TGTGCCAGCAGCTGGGGGGGAAACACA. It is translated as CASSWGGNT. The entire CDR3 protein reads CASSWGGNTEVFF.

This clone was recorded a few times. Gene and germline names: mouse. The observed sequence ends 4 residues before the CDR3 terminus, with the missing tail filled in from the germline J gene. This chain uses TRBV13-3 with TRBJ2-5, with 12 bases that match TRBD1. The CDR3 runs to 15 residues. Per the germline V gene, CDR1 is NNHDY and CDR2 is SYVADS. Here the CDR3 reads CASSPRDRGQDTQYF. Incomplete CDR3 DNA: TGTGCCAGCAGTCCCCGGGACAGGGGGCAGGAC.

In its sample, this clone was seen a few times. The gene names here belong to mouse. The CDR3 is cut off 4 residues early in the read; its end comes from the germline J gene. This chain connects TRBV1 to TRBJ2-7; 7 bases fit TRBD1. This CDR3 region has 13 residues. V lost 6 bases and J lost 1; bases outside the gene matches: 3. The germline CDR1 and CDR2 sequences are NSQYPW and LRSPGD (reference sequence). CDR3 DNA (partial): TGCACCTGCAGGGAACAGGGGTCCTAT. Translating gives CTCREQGSY. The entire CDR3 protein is CTCREQGSYEQYF.

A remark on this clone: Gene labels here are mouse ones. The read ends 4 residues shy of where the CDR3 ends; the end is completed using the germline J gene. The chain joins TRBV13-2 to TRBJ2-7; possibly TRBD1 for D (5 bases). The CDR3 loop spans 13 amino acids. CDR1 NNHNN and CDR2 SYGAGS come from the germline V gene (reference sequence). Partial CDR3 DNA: TGTGCCAGCGGTGATCCAGGGAGAGAT. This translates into CASGDPGRD. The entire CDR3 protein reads CASGDPGRDEQYF.

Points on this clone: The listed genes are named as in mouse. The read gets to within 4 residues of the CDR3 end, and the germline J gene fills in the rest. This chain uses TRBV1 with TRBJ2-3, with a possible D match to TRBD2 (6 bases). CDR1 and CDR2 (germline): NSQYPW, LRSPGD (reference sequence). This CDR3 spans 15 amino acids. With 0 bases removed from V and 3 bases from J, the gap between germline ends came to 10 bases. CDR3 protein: CTCSADGGWAETLYF. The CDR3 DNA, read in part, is TGCACCTGCAGTGCAGATGGGGGTTGGGCAGAA.

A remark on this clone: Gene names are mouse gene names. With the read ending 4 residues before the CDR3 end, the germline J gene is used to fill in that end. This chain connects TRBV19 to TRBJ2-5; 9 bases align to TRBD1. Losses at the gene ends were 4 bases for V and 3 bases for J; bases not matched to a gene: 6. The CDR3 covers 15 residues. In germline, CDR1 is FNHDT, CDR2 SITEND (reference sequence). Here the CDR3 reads CASSYRGPPQDTQYF. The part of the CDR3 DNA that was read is TGTGCCAGCAGTTACAGGGGGCCCCCTCAAGAC.

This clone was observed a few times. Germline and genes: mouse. The CDR3 loop reads CTCSADDWGNYEQYF. Partial CDR3 DNA: TGCACCTGCAGTGCAGACGACTGGGGGAACTAT. The chain carries TRBV1 and TRBJ2-7; 9 bases are a match to TRBD2. The DNA ends 4 residues before the CDR3 does, and the rest of the CDR3 is filled in from the germline J gene. Germline loops: CDR1 NSQYPW, CDR2 LRSPGD (reference sequence). V lost 0 bases, J lost 3 bases, and 3 bases stayed unmatched. The CDR3 extends over 15 amino acids. The full variable domain, completed using reference TRBV1 and TRBJ2-7, is VTLLEQNPRWRLVPRGQAVNLRCILKNSQYPWMSWYQQDLQKQLQWLFTLRSPGDKEVKSLPGADYLATRVTDTELRLQVANMSQGRTLYCTCSADDWGNYEQYFGPGTRLTVL.

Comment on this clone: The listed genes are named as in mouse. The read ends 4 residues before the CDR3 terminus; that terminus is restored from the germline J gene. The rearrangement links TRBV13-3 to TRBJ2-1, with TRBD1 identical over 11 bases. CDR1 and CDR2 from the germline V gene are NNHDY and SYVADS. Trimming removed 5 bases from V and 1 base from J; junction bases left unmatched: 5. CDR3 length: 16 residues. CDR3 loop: CASSAGTGGNYAEQFF. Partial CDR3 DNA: TGTGCCAGCAGCGCCGGGACAGGGGGGAACTATGCT.

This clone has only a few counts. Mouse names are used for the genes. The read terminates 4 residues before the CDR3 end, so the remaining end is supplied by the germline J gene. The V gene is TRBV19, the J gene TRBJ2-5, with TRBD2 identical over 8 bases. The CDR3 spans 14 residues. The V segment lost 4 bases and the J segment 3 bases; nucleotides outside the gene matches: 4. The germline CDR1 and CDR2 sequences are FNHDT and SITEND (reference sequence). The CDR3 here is CASSQGTGQDTQYF. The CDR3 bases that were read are TGTGCCAGCAGTCAGGGGACTGGACAAGAC.

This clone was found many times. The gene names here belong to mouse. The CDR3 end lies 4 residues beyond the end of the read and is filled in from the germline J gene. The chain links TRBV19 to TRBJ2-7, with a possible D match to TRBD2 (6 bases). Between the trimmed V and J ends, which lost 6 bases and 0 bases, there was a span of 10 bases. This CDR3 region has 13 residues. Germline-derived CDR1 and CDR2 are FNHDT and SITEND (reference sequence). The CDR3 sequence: CASTGGSSYEQYF. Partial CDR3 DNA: TGTGCCAGCACCGGGGGGAGCTCCTAT.

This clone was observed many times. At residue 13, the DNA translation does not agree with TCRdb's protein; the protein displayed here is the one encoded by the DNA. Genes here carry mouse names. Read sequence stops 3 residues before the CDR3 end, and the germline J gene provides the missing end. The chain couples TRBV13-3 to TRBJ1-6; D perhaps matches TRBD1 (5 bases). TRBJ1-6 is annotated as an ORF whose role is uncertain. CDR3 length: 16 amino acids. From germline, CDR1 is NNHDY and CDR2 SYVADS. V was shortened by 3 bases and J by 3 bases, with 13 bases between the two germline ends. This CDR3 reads CASSGRTKIYNSPLYF. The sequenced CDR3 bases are TGTGCCAGCAGTGGCCGGACAAAAATCTATAATTCGCCC.

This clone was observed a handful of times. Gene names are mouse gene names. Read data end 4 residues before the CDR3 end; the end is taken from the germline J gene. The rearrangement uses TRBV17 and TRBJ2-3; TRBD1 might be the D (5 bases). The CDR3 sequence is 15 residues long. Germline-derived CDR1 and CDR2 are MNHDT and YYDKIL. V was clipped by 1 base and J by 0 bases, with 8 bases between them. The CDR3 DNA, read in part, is TGTGCTAGCAGTAGAGGAGGGGTTAGTGCAGAA. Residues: CASSRGGVSAE. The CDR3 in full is CASSRGGVSAETLYF.

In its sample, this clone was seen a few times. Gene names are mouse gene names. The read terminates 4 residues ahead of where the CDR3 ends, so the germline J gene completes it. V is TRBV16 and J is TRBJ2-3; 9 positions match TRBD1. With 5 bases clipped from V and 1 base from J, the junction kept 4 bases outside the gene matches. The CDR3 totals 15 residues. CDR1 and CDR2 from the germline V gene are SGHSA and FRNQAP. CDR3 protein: CASSEQGAGAETLYF. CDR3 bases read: TGTGCAAGCAGCGAACAGGGGGCGGGTGCAGAA.

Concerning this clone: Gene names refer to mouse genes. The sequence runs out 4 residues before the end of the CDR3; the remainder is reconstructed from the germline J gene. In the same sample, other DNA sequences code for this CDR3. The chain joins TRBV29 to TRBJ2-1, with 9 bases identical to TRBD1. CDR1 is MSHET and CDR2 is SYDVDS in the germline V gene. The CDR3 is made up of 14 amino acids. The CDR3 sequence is CASSSGQGGAEQFF. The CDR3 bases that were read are TGTGCTAGCAGTTCGGGACAGGGAGGGGCT.

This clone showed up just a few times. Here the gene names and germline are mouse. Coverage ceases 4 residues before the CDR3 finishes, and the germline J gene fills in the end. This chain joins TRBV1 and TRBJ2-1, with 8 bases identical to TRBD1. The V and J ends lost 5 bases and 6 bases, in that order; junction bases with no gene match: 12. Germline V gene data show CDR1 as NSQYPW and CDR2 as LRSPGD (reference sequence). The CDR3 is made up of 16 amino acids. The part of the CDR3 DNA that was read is TGCACCTGCAGTACTTCTCCGGGACAGGATTCTGCT. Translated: CTCSTSPGQDSA. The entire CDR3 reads CTCSTSPGQDSAEQFF.

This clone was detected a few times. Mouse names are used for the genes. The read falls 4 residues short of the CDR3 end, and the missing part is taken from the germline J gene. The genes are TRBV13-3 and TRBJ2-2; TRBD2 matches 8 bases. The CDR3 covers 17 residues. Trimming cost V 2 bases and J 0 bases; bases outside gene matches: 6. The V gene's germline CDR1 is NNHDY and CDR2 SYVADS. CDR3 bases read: TGTGCCAGCAGTGACCCTCTACTGGGGGCAAACACCGGG. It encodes CASSDPLLGANTG. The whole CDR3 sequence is CASSDPLLGANTGQLYF. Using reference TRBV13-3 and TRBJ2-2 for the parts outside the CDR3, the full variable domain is EAAVTQSPRSKVAVTGGKVTLSCHQTNNHDYMYWYRQDTGHGLRLIHYSYVADSTEKGDIPDGYKASRPSQENFSLILELASLSQTAVYFCASSDPLLGANTGQLYFGEGSKLTVL.